This T cell receptor (beta chain) is drawn from a study of regulatory dendritic cells for organ transplantation. At the level of the study: Monocytes received vitamin D3 on days 0 and 4, IL-10 on day 4. Study-level points and caveats: Memory CD8+ clonal expansion seemed more limited with regulatory than mature dendritic cells.

Here immunoSEQ multiplex PCR was the method, and the copy in TCRdb shows in-frame clones only, minus some. The table has 12,000 or so clones, 74% seen once. Allogeneic regulatory or mature dendritic cells were co-cultured for 5 days with CFSE-labeled sorted T cells at 1:10. Naive CD45RA+ and memory CD45RO+ CD4+ or CD8+ T cells were FACS-sorted. In germline, CDR1 is SEHNR, CDR2 FQNEAQ (reference sequence). The CDR3 has 18 amino acids. V shed 2 bases, J shed 2 bases, and the junction held 9 bases outside the gene matches. For this clone: Its specificity is unknown.

Sequencing was done on a sample of naive CD4+ T cells from blood cultured with regulatory dendritic cells. Subset meaning: CD45RA+ naive T cells. V and J are TRBV7-9 and TRBJ2-1, with 10 bases lining up with TRBD1. This TCR derives from a human donor in good health. The CDR3: CASSLTLTGGLPYNEQFF. For the CDR3, the DNA is TGTGCCAGCAGCTTAACCCTGACAGGGGGCCTTCCCTACAATGAGCAGTTCTTC.